The clone carrying this T cell receptor beta chain was picked up many times. Its antigen is as yet unknown. TCR alpha and beta CDR3 regions were amplified from RNA using iRepertoire nested multiplex PCR. One-step reverse transcription and amplification started from roughly 100-400 ng of tissue mRNA or PBMC total RNA. TCRdb analysed the multiplex PCR reads with MiXCR anew, one entry per CDR3 protein. Altogether about 89,000 distinct CDR3 sequences are present, about a quarter being singletons, with the ten largest covering 6.7%. The data were taken from a study of glioma-infiltrating T cells. Study-level results: Above-expected tissue-blood divergence occurred in all gliomas, most in low-grade ones. Tissue and blood shared very few CDR3 sequences.

The V segment lost 0 bases and the J segment 4 bases; nucleotides outside the gene matches: 8. Germline lookup yields CDR1 MNHNY and CDR2 SVGAGI (reference sequence). The CDR3 extends over 16 amino acids. Sequenced: glioma tissue, nonneoplastic brain tissue, or PBMCs (not recorded which). V gene TRBV6-6 combines with J gene TRBJ2-7, with TRBD1 identical over 8 bases. The sequence was obtained from a human donor with low-grade glioma or glioblastoma, undergoing nonglioma brain surgery, or in good health (not recorded which). CDR3 sequence reads: CASSYSFWTGKYEQYF. The CDR3 DNA follows: TGTGCCAGCAGTTACTCGTTCTGGACAGGGAAATACGAGCAGTACTTC.